This T cell receptor beta chain derives from a study of blood T cell repertoires in COVID-19 (dated by TCRdb to 2018 to 2021). Describing the broader study: Samples covering the acute and convalescent phases of COVID-19 were provided by collaborators in the United States, Italy and Spain. The material from the prospective study consisted of cDNA or gDNA derived from T cells, B-cell-depleted T cells, or PBMCs. Subjects who had been exposed to COVID-19, were actively infected with it, or had recovered from it provided the deeply sampled blood TCRbeta repertoires that made up the dataset. The repertoires were released in a freely available public database meant as a resource for research on the immune response to SARS-CoV-2. Samples were obtained from the ongoing ImmuneRACE study (first 160 participants) and from over a thousand subjects provided by 6 global collaborators. Sample metadata almost always included a de-identified subject ID, COVID-19 status, age in years and sex. Where available, HLA class I and class II types were taken from metadata supplied by the sample provider and were not determined by assay-based typing. The paper's findings and limits, for the study overall: Clinical and demographic metadata were provided uncurated, with the amount varying by source and participant.

TCRbeta CDR3 regions were amplified from genomic DNA by means of the immunoSEQ Assay, a bias-controlled multiplex PCR. Per the original workflow: Within the assay, amplification of reference gene primers was used to estimate how many nucleated cells each sample contained. To quantify the absolute abundance of each unique TCRbeta CDR3 rearrangement, sequence reads were collapsed and filtered. Productive Simpson clonality was computed per sample as the square root of Simpson's diversity index over productive rearrangements. The source is immuneACCESS, and TCRdb retained only in-frame sequences with V and J called. Part of the clones is not carried over; for the studies checked, unresolved V genes explain less than half of this, and the remainder is unexplained. That table gives V, J and clone size, and the DNA gave D and trimming. Present in this sample are 200,000 to 250,000 clones, roughly nine tenths of which were seen just once. The ten largest clones represent over 0.75% of the sample.

In the case of this clone: Its recognized antigen is unknown. There are no base qualities to consult, and no much larger clone falls within one base.

Reading from cysteine to phenylalanine, the CDR3 counts 12 amino acids. The sequence is cut down to CDR3 DNA, 36 bases in frame from base 1. At the junction V is shortened by 3 bases and J by 9 bases, with 8 bases in between. Per the germline V gene, MNHNS is the CDR1 and SASEGT is the CDR2. In Seattle, one collaborating source enrolled patients while the infection was active and tracked those patients longitudinally over the course of disease. Whole blood was collected in K2EDTA tubes by collaborating institutions according to the institutions' own protocols. For TCRbeta analysis, collaborator samples were shipped as frozen whole blood, as isolated PBMCs, or as DNA extracted from either sample type.

The sample taken for sequencing was peripheral blood. This clonotype originated in a man in his 60s with COVID-19, enrolled during active disease. Here the chain combines TRBV6-1 and TRBJ1-4, with the D gene too uncertain to name. Here the CDR3 is given as CASSEHRKKLFF. In nucleotides, the sequence is TGTGCCAGCAGTGAGCACAGAAAAAAACTGTTTTTT.